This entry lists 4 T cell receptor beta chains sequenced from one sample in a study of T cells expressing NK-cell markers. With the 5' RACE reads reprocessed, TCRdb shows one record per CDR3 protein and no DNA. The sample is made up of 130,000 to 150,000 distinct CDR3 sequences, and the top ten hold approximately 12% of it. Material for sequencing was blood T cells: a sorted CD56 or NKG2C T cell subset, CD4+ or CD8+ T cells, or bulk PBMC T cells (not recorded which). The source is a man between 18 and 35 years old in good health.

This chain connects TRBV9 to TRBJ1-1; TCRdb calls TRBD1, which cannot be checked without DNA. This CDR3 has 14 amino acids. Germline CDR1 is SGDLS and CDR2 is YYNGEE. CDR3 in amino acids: CASSASGTDTEAFF.

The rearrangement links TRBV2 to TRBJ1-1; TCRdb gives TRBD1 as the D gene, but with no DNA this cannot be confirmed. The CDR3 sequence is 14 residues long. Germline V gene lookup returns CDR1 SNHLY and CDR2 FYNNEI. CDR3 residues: CASSVGGSNTEAFF.

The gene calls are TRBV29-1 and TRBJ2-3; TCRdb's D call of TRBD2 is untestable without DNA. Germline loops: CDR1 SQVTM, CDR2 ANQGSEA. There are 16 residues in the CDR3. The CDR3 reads CSVRGVAGGNYDTQYF.

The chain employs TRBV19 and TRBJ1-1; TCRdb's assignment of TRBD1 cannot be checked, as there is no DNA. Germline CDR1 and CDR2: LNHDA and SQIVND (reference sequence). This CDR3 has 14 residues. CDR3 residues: CASSLQGVDTEAFF.